Included here is one T cell receptor beta chain sequence, with context. Trimming cost V 4 bases and J 1 base, with 7 bases left between them. The CDR3 is 13 amino acids. CDR1 is MRHNA and CDR2 is SNTAGT in the germline V gene. The data were obtained in a study of T cell responses to AZD1222 COVID-19 vaccine. Sequencing used immunoSEQ multiplex PCR; TCRdb keeps in-frame clones, though not all of them. Here the sample spans approximately 170,000 clones, roughly 90% being singletons. This TCR came from an adult in good health. The specimen was peripheral blood, collected on day 0 of AZD1222 vaccination. This rearrangement joins TRBV6-4 to TRBJ1-1; D gene uncertain. The CDR3 spells CASSVEGNTEAFF. Here the CDR3 DNA reads TGTGCCAGCAGTGTAGAGGGGAACACTGAAGCTTTCTTT.